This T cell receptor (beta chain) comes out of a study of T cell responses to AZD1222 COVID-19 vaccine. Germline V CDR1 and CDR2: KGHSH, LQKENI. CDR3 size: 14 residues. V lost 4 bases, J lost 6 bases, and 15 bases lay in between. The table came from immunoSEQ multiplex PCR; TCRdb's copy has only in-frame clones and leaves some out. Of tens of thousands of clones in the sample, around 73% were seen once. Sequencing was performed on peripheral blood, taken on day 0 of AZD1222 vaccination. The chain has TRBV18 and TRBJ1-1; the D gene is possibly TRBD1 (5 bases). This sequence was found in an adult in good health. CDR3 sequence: CASSLGPLRAEAFF. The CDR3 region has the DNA TGTGCCAGCTCACTAGGACCCCTCAGGGCTGAAGCTTTCTTT.